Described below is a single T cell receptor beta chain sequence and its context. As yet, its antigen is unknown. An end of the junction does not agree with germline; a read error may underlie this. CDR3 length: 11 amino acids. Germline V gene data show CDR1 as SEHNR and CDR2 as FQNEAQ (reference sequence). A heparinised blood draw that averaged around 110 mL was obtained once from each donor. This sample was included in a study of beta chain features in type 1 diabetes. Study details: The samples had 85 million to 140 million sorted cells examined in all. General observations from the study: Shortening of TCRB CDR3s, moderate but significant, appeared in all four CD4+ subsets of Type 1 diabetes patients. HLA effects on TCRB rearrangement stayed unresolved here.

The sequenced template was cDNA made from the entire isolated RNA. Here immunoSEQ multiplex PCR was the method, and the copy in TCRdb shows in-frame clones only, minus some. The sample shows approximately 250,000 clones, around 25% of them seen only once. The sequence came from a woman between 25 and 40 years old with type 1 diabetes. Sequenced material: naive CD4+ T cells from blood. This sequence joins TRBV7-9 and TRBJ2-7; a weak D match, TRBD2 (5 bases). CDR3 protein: CASSSDYAQYF. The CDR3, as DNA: TGTGCCAGCAGCTCCGACTACGCGCAGTACTTC.